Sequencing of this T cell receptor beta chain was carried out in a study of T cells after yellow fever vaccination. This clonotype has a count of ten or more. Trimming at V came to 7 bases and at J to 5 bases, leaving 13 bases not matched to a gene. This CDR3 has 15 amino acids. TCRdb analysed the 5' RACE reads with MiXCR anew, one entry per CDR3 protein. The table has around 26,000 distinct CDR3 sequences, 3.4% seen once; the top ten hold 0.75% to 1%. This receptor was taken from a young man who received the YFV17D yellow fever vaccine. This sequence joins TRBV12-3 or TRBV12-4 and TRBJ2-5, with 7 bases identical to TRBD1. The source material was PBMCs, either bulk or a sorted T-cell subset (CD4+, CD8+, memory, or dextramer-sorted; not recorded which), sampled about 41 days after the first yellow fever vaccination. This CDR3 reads CASTTTLRGWETQYF. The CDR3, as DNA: TGTGCCAGCACCACAACGCTCAGGGGGTGGGAGACCCAGTACTTC.